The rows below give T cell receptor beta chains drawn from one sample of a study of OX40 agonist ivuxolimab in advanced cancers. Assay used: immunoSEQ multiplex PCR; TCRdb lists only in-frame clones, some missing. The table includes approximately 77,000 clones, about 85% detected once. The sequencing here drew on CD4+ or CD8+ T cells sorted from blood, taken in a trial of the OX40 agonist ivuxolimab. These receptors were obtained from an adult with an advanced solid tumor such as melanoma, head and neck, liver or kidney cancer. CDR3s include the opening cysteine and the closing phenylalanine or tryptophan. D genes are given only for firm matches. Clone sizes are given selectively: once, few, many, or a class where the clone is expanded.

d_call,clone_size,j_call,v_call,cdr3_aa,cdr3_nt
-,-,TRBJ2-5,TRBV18,CASSPRSQETQYF,TGTGCCAGCTCACCCCGGTCTCAAGAGACCCAGTACTTC
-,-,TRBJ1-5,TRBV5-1,CASSPHTGQPQHF,TGCGCCAGCAGCCCTCATACGGGTCAGCCCCAGCATTTT
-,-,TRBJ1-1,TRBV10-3,CAIRNMGSGEAFF,TGTGCCATCCGTAACATGGGGTCGGGTGAAGCTTTCTTT
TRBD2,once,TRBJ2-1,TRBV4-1,CASSPTSGGIWEQFF,TGCGCCAGCAGCCCTACTAGCGGGGGGATCTGGGAGCAGTTCTTC
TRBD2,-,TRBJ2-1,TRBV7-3,CASSLASGRANEQFF,TGTGCCAGCAGCTTAGCTAGCGGGAGGGCCAATGAGCAGTTCTTC
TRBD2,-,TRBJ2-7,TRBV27,CASSFRQAGGRDEQYF,TGTGCCAGCAGTTTCCGCCAAGCGGGAGGGCGAGACGAGCAGTACTTC
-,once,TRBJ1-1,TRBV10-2,CASSWDRLSTEAFF,TGCGCCAGCAGTTGGGACCGGCTGAGCACTGAAGCTTTCTTT
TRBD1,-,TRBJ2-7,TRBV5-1,CASSLRGQGAAQSSYEQYF,TGCGCCAGCAGCTTAAGGGGACAGGGGGCGGCCCAAAGCTCCTACGAGCAGTACTTC
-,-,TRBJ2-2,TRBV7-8,CASSLVVVNTGELFF,TGTGCCAGCAGCTTAGTAGTCGTAAACACCGGGGAGCTGTTTTTT
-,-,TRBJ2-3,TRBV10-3,CAISQPGRTTDTQYF,TGTGCCATCAGCCAACCGGGACGGACCACAGATACGCAGTATTTT
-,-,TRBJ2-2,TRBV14,CASSQVFAGTGELFF,TGTGCCAGCAGCCAAGTTTTTGCGGGGACCGGGGAGCTGTTTTTT
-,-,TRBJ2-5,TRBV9,CASSVARRGAQETQYF,TGTGCCAGCAGCGTAGCTCGGAGGGGGGCTCAAGAGACCCAGTACTTC
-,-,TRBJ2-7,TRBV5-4,CTSSKRRGTTYEQYF,TGTACCAGCAGCAAACGCCGAGGAACTACCTACGAGCAGTACTTC
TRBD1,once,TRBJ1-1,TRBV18,CASSPNGQGTGTEAFF,TGTGCCAGCTCACCAAACGGACAGGGAACAGGGACTGAAGCTTTCTTT
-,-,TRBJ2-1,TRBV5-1,CASNVRGGPDNEQFF,TGCGCCAGCAACGTAAGGGGGGGCCCTGACAATGAGCAGTTCTTC
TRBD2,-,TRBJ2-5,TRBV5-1,CASSPGIAGGAETQYF,TGCGCCAGCAGCCCCGGTATAGCGGGAGGGGCAGAGACCCAGTACTTC
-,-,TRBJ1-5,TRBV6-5,CASSYPQPVGPQHF,TGTGCCAGCAGTTACCCTCAGCCCGTGGGGCCCCAGCATTTT
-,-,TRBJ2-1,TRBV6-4,CASSDGSSEQFF,TGTGCCAGCAGTGACGGTAGCAGTGAGCAGTTCTTC
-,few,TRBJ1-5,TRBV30,CAWRETGGGYQPQHF,TGTGCCTGGAGGGAGACCGGTGGAGGTTATCAGCCCCAGCATTTT
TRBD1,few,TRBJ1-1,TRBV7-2,CASSLNRGNTEAFF,TGTGCCAGCAGCTTAAACAGGGGCAACACTGAAGCTTTCTTT
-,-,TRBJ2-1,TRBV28,CASSFTTSRFF,TGTGCCAGCAGTTTTACGACTTCACGGTTCTTC
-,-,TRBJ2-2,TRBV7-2,CASSLRQSGELFF,TGTGCCAGCAGCTTACGTCAGTCCGGGGAGCTGTTTTTT
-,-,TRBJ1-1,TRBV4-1,CASSQSNTEAFF,TGCGCCAGCAGCCAATCGAACACTGAAGCTTTCTTT
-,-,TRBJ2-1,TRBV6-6,CASSLGRGDSYNEQFF,TGTGCCAGCAGTTTGGGGAGAGGAGACTCCTACAATGAGCAGTTCTTC
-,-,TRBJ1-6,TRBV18,CASSSAGDNSPLHF,TGTGCCAGCTCATCAGCTGGGGATAATTCACCCCTCCACTTT
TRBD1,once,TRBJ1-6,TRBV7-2,CASNLGTAYNSPLHF,TGTGCCAGCAACCTTGGGACAGCTTATAATTCACCCCTCCACTTT
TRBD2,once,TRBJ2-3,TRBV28,CASNTGGGRTDTQYF,TGTGCCAGCAACACCGGCGGGGGACGCACAGATACGCAGTATTTT
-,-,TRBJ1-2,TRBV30,CAWSVSRPPLF,TGTGCCTGGAGTGTAAGCAGGCCACCTCTCTTC
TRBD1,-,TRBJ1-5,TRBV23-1,CASSLQTGIQPQHF,TGCGCCAGCAGTCTTCAGACAGGGATTCAGCCCCAGCATTTT
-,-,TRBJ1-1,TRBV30,CAWSDALGRTEAFF,TGTGCCTGGAGTGACGCCCTGGGGAGGACTGAAGCTTTCTTT
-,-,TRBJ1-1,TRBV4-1,CASSQAGAGNTEAFF,TGCGCCAGCAGCCAAGCGGGGGCAGGGAACACTGAAGCTTTCTTT
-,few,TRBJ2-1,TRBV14,CASSLLMLGYNEQFF,TGTGCCAGCAGCCTTCTCATGCTGGGTTACAATGAGCAGTTCTTC
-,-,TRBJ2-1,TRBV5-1,CASSFETGPFGNEQFF,TGCGCCAGCAGCTTCGAAACGGGCCCCTTTGGAAATGAGCAGTTCTTC
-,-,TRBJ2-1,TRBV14,CASSQGGISSYEQFF,TGTGCCAGCAGCCAAGGGGGAATCTCTTCCTATGAGCAGTTCTTC
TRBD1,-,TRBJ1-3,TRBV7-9,CASSLGTGTGNTIYF,TGTGCCAGCAGCTTAGGGACAGGGACTGGAAACACCATATATTTT
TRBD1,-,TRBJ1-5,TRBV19,CASTHPNRGPFGSNQPQHF,TGTGCCAGTACCCATCCTAACAGGGGACCCTTTGGTAGCAATCAGCCCCAGCATTTT
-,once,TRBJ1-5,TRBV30,CAWSGGSNQPQHF,TGTGCCTGGAGTGGTGGGAGCAATCAGCCCCAGCATTTT
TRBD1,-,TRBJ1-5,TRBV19,CASSPWTGDQPQHF,TGTGCCAGTAGTCCCTGGACAGGAGATCAGCCCCAGCATTTT
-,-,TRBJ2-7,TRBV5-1,CASSLLGSYEQYF,TGCGCCAGCAGCTTGCTGGGCAGCTACGAGCAGTACTTC
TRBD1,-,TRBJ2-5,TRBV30,CAWSDRGGGETQYF,TGTGCCTGGTCGGACAGGGGGGGAGGAGAGACCCAGTACTTC
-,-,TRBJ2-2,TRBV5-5,CASSLPPGNTGELFF,TGTGCCAGCAGCTTGCCCCCGGGTAACACCGGGGAGCTGTTTTTT
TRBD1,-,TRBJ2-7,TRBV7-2,CASSLTGTGANYEQYF,TGTGCCAGCAGCTTAACCGGGACAGGAGCCAACTACGAGCAGTACTTC
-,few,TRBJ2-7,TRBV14,CASSQIYGYEQYF,TGTGCCAGCAGCCAAATCTATGGGTACGAGCAGTACTTC
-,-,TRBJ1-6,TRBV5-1,CASSLRGNNSPLHF,TGCGCCAGCAGCTTGAGAGGGAACAATTCACCCCTCCACTTT
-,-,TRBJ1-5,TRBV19,CASYRQPQRPQHF,TGTGCCAGCTATCGACAGCCGCAGAGGCCCCAGCATTTT
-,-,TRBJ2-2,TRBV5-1,CASSLVRGTGELFF,TGCGCCAGCAGCTTGGTACGGGGCACCGGGGAGCTGTTTTTT
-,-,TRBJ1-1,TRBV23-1,CASSQSGGTRTEAFF,TGCGCCAGCAGTCAATCGGGGGGGACCCGGACTGAAGCTTTCTTT
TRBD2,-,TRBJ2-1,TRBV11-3,CASSLGSGVNNEQFF,TGTGCCAGCAGCTTAGGGAGCGGGGTAAACAATGAGCAGTTCTTC
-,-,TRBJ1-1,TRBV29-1,CSVDGGGNTEAFF,TGCAGCGTTGATGGCGGAGGGAACACTGAAGCTTTCTTT
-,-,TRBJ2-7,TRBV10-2,CAIASEAYEQYF,TGCGCCATTGCTAGCGAGGCCTACGAGCAGTACTTC
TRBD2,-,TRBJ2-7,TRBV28,CASSQAGFSYEQYF,TGTGCCAGCTCGCAAGCGGGGTTCTCCTACGAGCAGTACTTC
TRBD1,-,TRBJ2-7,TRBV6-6,CASGPSGTGGHEQYF,TGTGCCAGCGGCCCCTCCGGGACAGGGGGCCACGAGCAGTACTTC
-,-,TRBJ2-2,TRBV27,CASTTSGNTGELFF,TGTGCCAGCACCACGAGCGGCAACACCGGGGAGCTGTTTTTT